The 4 T cell receptor beta chains reported below all come from one sample, sequenced in a study of molecular identifiers for immune sequencing clone quantification. TCRdb reprocessed the PCR reads with MiXCR, giving one entry per CDR3 protein. Of about 65,000 distinct CDR3 sequences in the sample, about 18% were seen once. Sequenced: naive CD8+ T cells from blood, with Jurkat cell RNA spiked in. Subset meaning: FACS-sorted CD8+CD4-CCR7+CD45RA+ naive T cells. These receptors all come from a human donor in good health. Some libraries in this study had Jurkat cell RNA spiked in.

This clonotype was detected once. The chain carries TRBV7-9 and TRBJ1-2; D not certain. From germline, CDR1 is SEHNR and CDR2 FQNEAQ (reference sequence). V lost 3 bases and J 2 bases, leaving 10 bases between the germline ends. The CDR3 length is 14 residues. The CDR3 loop reads CASSFVGENYGYTF. CDR3 bases: TGTGCCAGCAGCTTCGTCGGCGAGAACTATGGCTACACCTTC.

This clonotype was seen repeatedly, ten times or more. The rearrangement links TRBV7-9 to TRBJ2-3; maybe TRBD2 (5 bases). The germline V gene encodes CDR1 SEHNR and CDR2 FQNEAQ (reference sequence). The V gene lost 3 bases and the J gene lost 4 bases, with 11 bases spanning the gap. The CDR3 runs to 14 residues. In nucleotides, the CDR3 is TGTGCCAGCAGCTTTTCATACGGGGCAGATACGCAGTATTTT. It yields the protein CASSFSYGADTQYF. The complete variable domain, with remaining parts taken from reference TRBV7-9 and TRBJ2-3, reads DTGVSQNPRHKITKRGQNVTFRCDPISEHNRLYWYRQTLGQGPEFLTYFQNEAQLEKSRLLSDRFSAERPKGSFSTLEIQRTEQGDSAMYLCASSFSYGADTQYFGPGTRLTVL.

Concerning this clonotype: Here the CDR3 omits its conserved ending phenylalanine or tryptophan, so a read error is the likely source. The chain recombines TRBV11-2 with TRBJ2-7; possibly TRBD1 or TRBD2 for D (5 bases each). This CDR3 is 13 amino acids long. V dropped 5 bases and J dropped 7 bases, with 15 bases sitting between them. Germline loops: CDR1 SGHAT, CDR2 FQNNGV. CDR3 nucleotides: TGTGCCAGCAGCGAGGGGCTGGGGCCGGAGCAGTACCTC. It is translated as CASSEGLGPEQYL.

CDR3 protein: CAISGSVTGNPNEQFF. In DNA, the CDR3 is TGTGCCATCAGTGGCTCTGTGACAGGGAACCCCAATGAGCAGTTCTTC. The J gene is TRBJ2-1, the V gene TRBV10-3, with 7 bases aligning to TRBD1. Unmatched junction bases numbered 12, after V lost 4 bases and J lost 6 bases. The CDR3 contains 16 residues. CDR1 is ENHRY and CDR2 is SYGVKD in the germline V gene.